This T cell receptor (beta chain) appears in the sequencing data of a study of shared clonotypes between healthy human individuals. Study conclusions and caveats: Sampling covered nothing but blood. Tissue TCR repertoires likely differ from those found in blood.

Comment on this clone: Its antigen is as yet unknown.

The study drew all its donors from Caucasian adults living in Nashville, Tennessee. This CDR3 contains 15 residues. CDR1 and CDR2 (germline): SGHDN, FVKESK. V lost 3 bases, J lost 1 base, and 5 bases stayed unmatched. Deep-level running was used for the assay. As processed by the authors: With immunoSEQ giving junction-only sequences and no quality scores, filtering differed. The table came from immunoSEQ multiplex PCR; TCRdb's copy has only in-frame clones and leaves some out. From that table come the V and J calls and clone size; the DNA was used to work out D and trimming. The repertoire holds roughly 490,000 clones, with 79% as singletons.

The chain uses TRBV14 and TRBJ1-1; TRBD1 aligns across 7 bases. This sequence was found in a woman aged 40 to 50 in good health. Some clones in this sample may be carry-over from other donors' samples. The sequenced sample was PBMCs. As DNA, the CDR3 is TGTGCCAGCAGCCAGCGACAGGGCCGGAACACTGAAGCTTTCTTT. Its protein is CASSQRQGRNTEAFF.